Each of the 10 T cell receptor beta chains below was sequenced from the same sample in a study of shared clonotypes between healthy human individuals. Clones were read by immunoSEQ multiplex PCR, and TCRdb kept only the in-frame ones, dropping some. The table shows around 450,000 clones, with more than 75% occurring only once. The sequenced sample was PBMCs. Receptor source: a middle-aged woman in good health. Some clones in this sample may be carry-over from other donors' samples.

This chain links TRBV4-1 with TRBJ1-1, with unresolved D. CDR1 is MGHRA, CDR2 YSYEKL, per germline. The CDR3 loop spans 15 amino acids. Trimming cost V 3 bases and J 3 bases, with 14 bases left between them. CDR3 nucleotide sequence: TGCGCCAGCAGCCAGCCGACCAGGCCGGACACTGAAGCTTTCTTT. Residues: CASSQPTRPDTEAFF.

The rearrangement uses TRBV4-1 and TRBJ1-2; D gene ambiguous. From germline, CDR1 is MGHRA and CDR2 YSYEKL. V lost 1 base, J lost 8 bases, and 14 bases lay in between. There are 14 residues in the CDR3. Written as DNA, the CDR3 is TGCGCCAGCAGCCAAGTGGGCAGGCCTTGGGGCTACACCTTC. This sequence encodes CASSQVGRPWGYTF.

The sample holds one count of this clone. V and J are TRBV5-4 and TRBJ1-1; D remains ambiguous. V lost 1 base to trimming and J lost 3 bases, with 7 bases between them. Per the germline V gene, CDR1 is SGHNT and CDR2 is YYREEE (reference sequence). There are 13 residues in the CDR3. CDR3 residues: CASSLSPDTEAFF. The CDR3 nucleotides are TGTGCCAGCAGCTTGTCCCCGGACACTGAAGCTTTCTTT.

The rearrangement joins TRBV7-3 to TRBJ1-1; 8 nucleotides agree with TRBD1. V trimming: 5 bases; J trimming: 4 bases; junction bases outside the gene matches: 12. The CDR3 sequence is 16 residues long. Looked up from germline, CDR1 is SGHTA and CDR2 is FQGTGA. Here the CDR3 reads CASSPNQGALSTEAFF. The CDR3 DNA reads as TGTGCCAGCAGCCCCAACCAGGGGGCGCTGAGCACTGAAGCTTTCTTT.

The J gene is TRBJ2-1, the V gene TRBV10-1; 10 nucleotides agree with TRBD2. This CDR3 has 13 residues. Per germline, CDR1 WNHNN and CDR2 SYGVQD (reference sequence). The V segment lost 3 bases and the J segment 10 bases; nucleotides outside the gene matches: 3. CDR3: CASSDQLAGEQFF. The CDR3 DNA follows: TGCGCCAGCAGTGACCAACTAGCGGGGGAGCAGTTCTTC.

The chain has TRBV18 and TRBJ2-2, with 13 bases matching TRBD2. The ends lost 3 bases at V and 6 bases at J; junction bases unmatched: 10. The CDR3 is 18 amino acids. The germline CDR1 and CDR2 sequences are KGHSH and LQKENI. The CDR3 region is CASSPPGLAGSQAGELFF. CDR3 bases: TGTGCCAGCTCACCCCCGGGACTAGCGGGGTCGCAGGCCGGGGAGCTGTTTTTT.

The chain combines TRBV5-1 with TRBJ2-2, with TRBD1 as a possible D gene (5 bases). The CDR3 has 15 residues. Trimming stripped 5 bases from V and 1 base from J, with 12 bases between. Germline V gene sequence: CDR1 SGHRS, CDR2 YFSETQ. For the CDR3, the DNA is TGCGCCAGCAGTTCGTACGGACAGAACACCGGGGAGCTGTTTTTT. Encoded protein: CASSSYGQNTGELFF.

The V gene is TRBV5-5, the J gene TRBJ2-1, with 8 bases fitting TRBD1. The CDR3 is made up of 15 amino acids. The junction had 9 bases not matched to a gene; V was cut back by 4 bases and J by 6 bases. From germline, CDR1 is SGHKS and CDR2 YYEKEE (reference sequence). The chain's CDR3 is CASSLGTGRFNEQFF. The DNA for the CDR3 is TGTGCCAGCAGCCTAGGGACAGGACGTTTCAATGAGCAGTTCTTC.

Concerning this clone: Distinct nucleotide sequences in the sample also encode this CDR3. The chain links TRBV19 to TRBJ1-1; D is undetermined. The CDR3 covers 12 residues. CDR1 and CDR2 (germline): LNHDA, SQIVND (reference sequence). The V end was cut by 5 bases, the J end by 1 base, with 5 bases between. The DNA for the CDR3 is TGTGCCAGTAGTCGGGGGAACACTGAAGCTTTCTTT. It encodes CASSRGNTEAFF. Full variable domain (outside the CDR3, taken from reference TRBV19 and TRBJ1-1): DGGITQSPKYLFRKEGQNVTLSCEQNLNHDAMYWYRQDPGQGLRLIYYSQIVNDFQKGDIAEGYSVSREKKESFPLTVTSAQKNPTAFYLCASSRGNTEAFFGQGTRLTVV.

V is TRBV4-3 and J is TRBJ1-2; D perhaps matches TRBD1 (6 bases). The CDR3 has 16 amino acids. Trimming stripped 0 bases from V and 4 bases from J, with 15 bases between. Germline-derived CDR1 and CDR2 are LGHNA and YSLEER. CDR3 protein: CASSQDVGGGRYGYTF. In DNA form, the CDR3 reads TGCGCCAGCAGCCAAGATGTAGGGGGAGGACGCTATGGCTACACCTTC.